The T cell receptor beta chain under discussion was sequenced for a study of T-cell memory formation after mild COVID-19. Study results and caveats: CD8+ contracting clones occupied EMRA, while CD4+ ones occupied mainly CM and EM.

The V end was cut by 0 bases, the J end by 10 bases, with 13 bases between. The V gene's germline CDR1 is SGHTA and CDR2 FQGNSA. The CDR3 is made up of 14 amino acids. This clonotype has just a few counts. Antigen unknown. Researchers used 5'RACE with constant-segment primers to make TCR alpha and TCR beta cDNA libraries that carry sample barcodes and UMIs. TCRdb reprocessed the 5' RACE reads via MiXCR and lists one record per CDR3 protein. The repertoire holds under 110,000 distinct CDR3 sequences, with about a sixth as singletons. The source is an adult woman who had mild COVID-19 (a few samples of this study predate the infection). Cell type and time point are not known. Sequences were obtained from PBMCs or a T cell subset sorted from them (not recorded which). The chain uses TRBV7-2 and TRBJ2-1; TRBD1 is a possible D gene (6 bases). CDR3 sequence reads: CASSLAGVGAEQFF. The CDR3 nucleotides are TGTGCCAGCAGCTTAGCCGGGGTGGGGGCCGAGCAGTTCTTC.